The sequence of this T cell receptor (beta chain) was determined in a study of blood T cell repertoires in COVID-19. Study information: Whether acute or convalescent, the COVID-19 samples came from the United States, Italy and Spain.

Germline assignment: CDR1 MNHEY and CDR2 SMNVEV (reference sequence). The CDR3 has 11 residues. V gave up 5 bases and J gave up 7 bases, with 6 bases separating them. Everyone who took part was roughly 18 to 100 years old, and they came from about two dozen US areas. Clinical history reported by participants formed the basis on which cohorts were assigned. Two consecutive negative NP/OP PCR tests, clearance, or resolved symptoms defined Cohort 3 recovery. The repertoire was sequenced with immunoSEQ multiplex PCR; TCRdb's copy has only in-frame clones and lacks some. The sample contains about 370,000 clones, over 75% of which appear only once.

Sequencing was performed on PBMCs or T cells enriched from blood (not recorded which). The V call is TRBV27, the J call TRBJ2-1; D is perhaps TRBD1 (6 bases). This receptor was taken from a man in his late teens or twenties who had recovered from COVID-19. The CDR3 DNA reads TGTGCCAGCAGTCAGGGGAATGAGCAGTTCTTC. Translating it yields CASSQGNEQFF.